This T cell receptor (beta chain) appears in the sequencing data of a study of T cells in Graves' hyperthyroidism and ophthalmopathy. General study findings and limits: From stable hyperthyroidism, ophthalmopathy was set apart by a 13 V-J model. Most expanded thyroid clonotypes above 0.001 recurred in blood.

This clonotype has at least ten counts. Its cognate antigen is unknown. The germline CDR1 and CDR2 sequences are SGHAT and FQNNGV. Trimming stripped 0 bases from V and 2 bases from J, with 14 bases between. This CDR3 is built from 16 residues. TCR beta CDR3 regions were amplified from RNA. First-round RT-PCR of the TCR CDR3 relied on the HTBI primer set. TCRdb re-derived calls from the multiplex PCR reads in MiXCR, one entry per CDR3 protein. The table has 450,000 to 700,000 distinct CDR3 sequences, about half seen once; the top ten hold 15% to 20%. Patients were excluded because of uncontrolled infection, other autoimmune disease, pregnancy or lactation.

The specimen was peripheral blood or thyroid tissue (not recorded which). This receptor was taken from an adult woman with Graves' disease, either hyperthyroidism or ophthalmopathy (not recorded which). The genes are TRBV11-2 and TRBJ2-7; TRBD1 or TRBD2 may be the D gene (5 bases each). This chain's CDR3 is CASSLEGWDGAYEQYF. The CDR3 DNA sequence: TGTGCCAGCAGCTTAGAGGGGTGGGACGGTGCCTACGAGCAGTACTTC.